The 19 T cell receptor beta chains below were found in one sample sequenced in a study of T cell changes during pregnancy in multiple sclerosis. Sequencing was performed with immunoSEQ multiplex PCR; in TCRdb, only in-frame clones are kept and a portion is missing. The sample has some 34,000 clones, 80% to 95% seen once. Sequences were derived from CD4+ T cells from peripheral blood mononuclear cells, sampled in the third trimester of pregnancy. These receptors were collected from a female donor in good health, enrolled as a control in a pregnancy study.

The J gene is TRBJ2-7, the V gene TRBV9; possible D gene TRBD1, 5 bases. The germline gives CDR1 SGDLS, CDR2 YYNGEE. V lost 3 bases, J lost 6 bases, and 16 bases lay in between. This CDR3 is built from 14 residues. CDR3 DNA: TGTGCCAGCAGCGCACAGGTTGGAGTCTCCGAGCAGTACTTC. Translated, it gives CASSAQVGVSEQYF.

The chain carries TRBV30 and TRBJ2-1; TRBD2 aligns across 7 bases. V dropped 4 bases and J dropped 3; count of bases not matched to a gene: 6. Germline V gene data show CDR1 as GTSNPN and CDR2 as SVGIG (reference sequence). The CDR3 length is 14 residues. The CDR3 loop reads CAWMSGAYYNEQFF. The CDR3 DNA reads TGTGCCTGGATGAGCGGGGCCTACTACAATGAGCAGTTCTTC.

This chain links TRBV20-1 with TRBJ1-5, with D possibly being TRBD1 (5 bases). The end of the DNA aligns better with TRBJ2-3, so the J call may be wrong. There are 11 residues in the CDR3. Germline V gene data show CDR1 as DFQATT and CDR2 as SNEGSKA (reference sequence). The CDR3 protein is CSASQGQPQYF. CDR3 sequence (DNA): TGCAGTGCTTCGCAGGGTCAGCCCCAGTATTTT.

The V call is TRBV7-3, the J call TRBJ2-2, with D possibly matching TRBD2 (7 bases). V shed 3 bases and J shed 2 bases, with 13 bases lying between them. The germline CDR1 and CDR2 sequences are SGHTA and FQGTGA. The CDR3 length is 16 residues. The CDR3 nucleotides read TGTGCCAGCAGCTTGGGGGGGGCAGATAACACCGGGGAGCTGTTTTTT. It is translated as CASSLGGADNTGELFF.

The chain carries TRBV4-2 and TRBJ1-6; TRBD1 might be the D (5 bases). In germline, CDR1 is LGHNA, CDR2 YNFKEQ. Trimming took 0 bases from V and 10 from J, leaving 16 bases between them. The CDR3 extends over 16 amino acids. Here the CDR3 DNA reads TGTGCCAGCAGCCAAGAGAGCGGGCCAGGGATCTCACCCCTCCACTTT. The encoded protein is CASSQESGPGISPLHF.

The V gene is TRBV5-6, the J gene TRBJ1-1; maybe TRBD1 (6 bases). The CDR3 has 14 amino acids. From germline, CDR1 is SGHDT and CDR2 YYEEEE. V lost 3 bases and J 1 base, leaving 10 bases between the germline ends. The CDR3 nucleotides read TGTGCCAGCAGCTCGGGACACCGGAACACTGAAGCTTTCTTT. It translates to CASSSGHRNTEAFF.

This chain links TRBV11-2 with TRBJ2-1; 10 nucleotides agree with TRBD1. In germline, CDR1 is SGHAT, CDR2 FQNNGV. The V gene end was trimmed by 5 bases and the J gene end by 1 base; junction bases not matched to a gene: 11. The CDR3 extends over 18 amino acids. The CDR3 DNA is TGTGCCAGCAGCCGAAGGGACAGGGGAGTTCTTTCCTACAATGAGCAGTTCTTC. It yields the protein CASSRRDRGVLSYNEQFF.

The chain combines TRBV6-5 with TRBJ1-2, with no clear D. The CDR3 is 13 residues long. The V and J ends lost 4 bases and 1 base respectively, with 7 bases between them. Germline V lookup: CDR1 MNHEY, CDR2 SVGAGI. CDR3 protein: CASSSRHNYGYTF. For the CDR3, the DNA is TGTGCCAGCAGTTCCCGACATAACTATGGCTACACCTTC.

The V gene is TRBV7-2, the J gene TRBJ1-2; possible D gene TRBD1, 5 bases. The length of the CDR3 is 14 residues. Trimming stripped 6 bases from V and 2 bases from J, with 13 bases between. CDR1 SGHTA and CDR2 FQGNSA come from the germline V gene. The DNA for the CDR3 is TGTGCCAGCAGGGGAGGGGACCGAAACTATGGCTACACCTTC. Translating gives CASRGGDRNYGYTF.

J is TRBJ1-4 and V is TRBV4-3; no clear D. The CDR3 has 17 amino acids. Looked up from germline, CDR1 is LGHNA and CDR2 is YSLEER. V lost 0 bases, J lost 0 bases, and 11 bases lay in between. This chain's CDR3 is CASSQEISRATNEKLFF. The CDR3 bases are TGCGCCAGCAGCCAAGAAATCTCACGGGCAACTAATGAAAAACTGTTTTTT.

This chain joins TRBV20-1 and TRBJ2-7, with D possibly TRBD2 on 5 matching bases. The CDR3 contains 11 residues. The germline V gene encodes CDR1 DFQATT and CDR2 SNEGSKA (reference sequence). The V and J ends lost 3 bases and 12 bases respectively, with 15 bases between them. This CDR3 is CSARYNGVLYF. CDR3 coding DNA: TGCAGTGCTAGGTACAACGGGGTCCTGTACTTC.

The genes are TRBV6-5 and TRBJ2-7; 7 positions match TRBD1. The germline CDR1 and CDR2 sequences are MNHEY and SVGAGI. The junction had 8 bases not matched to a gene; V was cut back by 10 bases and J by 2 bases. The CDR3 runs 13 residues. The CDR3 sequence: CAIDSGTAYEQYF. As DNA, the CDR3 is TGTGCCATCGATTCCGGGACAGCCTACGAGCAGTACTTC.

The J gene is TRBJ2-1, the V gene TRBV7-9, with 7 bases lining up with TRBD2. CDR3 size: 12 residues. Germline lookup yields CDR1 SEHNR and CDR2 FQNEAQ (reference sequence). With V trimmed by 1 base and J by 10 bases, 1 base remained unmatched. As DNA, the CDR3 is TGTGCCAGCAGCTTAGGAGCGGGGGAGCAGTTCTTC. Residues: CASSLGAGEQFF.

This rearrangement joins TRBV5-4 to TRBJ2-5; D is unclear. Trimming left V 0 bases short and J 3 bases short, with 6 bases between. The CDR3 loop spans 13 amino acids. The germline CDR1 and CDR2 sequences are SGHNT and YYREEE (reference sequence). CDR3 nucleotide sequence: TGTGCCAGCAGCTTGGGACAAAAAGAGACCCAGTACTTC. It specifies CASSLGQKETQYF.

The rearrangement joins TRBV9 to TRBJ1-1; D remains unclear. There are 15 residues in the CDR3. V was shortened by 4 bases and J by 8 bases, with 21 bases between the two germline ends. Germline CDR1 reads SGDLS; CDR2 reads YYNGEE. The CDR3 sequence: CASSPIGRAAGEAFF. The CDR3 DNA reads as TGTGCCAGCAGCCCGATAGGACGGGCAGCGGGGGAAGCTTTCTTT.

This clone was detected once. This chain uses TRBV7-3 with TRBJ1-1; D possibly corresponds to TRBD1 (5 bases). Germline-derived CDR1 and CDR2 are SGHTA and FQGTGA. The V and J ends lost 5 bases and 0 bases respectively, with 13 bases between them. The CDR3 sequence is 15 residues long. CDR3 sequence: CASSPGGAVNTEAFF. The CDR3 DNA is TGTGCCAGCAGCCCTGGAGGGGCAGTGAACACTGAAGCTTTCTTT.

The V call is TRBV18, the J call TRBJ2-5, with unresolved D. V was clipped by 3 bases and J by 5 bases, with 10 bases between them. This CDR3 has 13 amino acids. The V gene's germline CDR1 is KGHSH and CDR2 LQKENI. The CDR3 reads CASSPSNGETQYF. CDR3 nucleotide sequence: TGTGCCAGCTCACCGTCCAACGGGGAGACCCAGTACTTC.

The chain employs TRBV4-3 and TRBJ2-7, with a possible D match to TRBD1 (5 bases). The CDR3 runs to 15 residues. CDR1 LGHNA and CDR2 YSLEER come from the germline V gene. V was trimmed by 0 bases and J by 6 bases, leaving 15 bases between them. Here the CDR3 reads CASSQDEAGWGEQYF. In DNA, the CDR3 is TGCGCCAGCAGCCAAGACGAGGCAGGGTGGGGCGAGCAGTACTTC.

This rearrangement joins TRBV5-1 to TRBJ2-1, with 10 bases fitting TRBD2. This CDR3 region has 15 residues. Germline CDR1 and CDR2: SGHRS and YFSETQ. J lost 12 bases, V lost 0 bases, and 9 bases had no gene match. The CDR3 coding sequence is TGCGCCAGCAGCTTGGTGCTAGCGGGGGTCGCGGGGCAGTTCTTC. The encoded protein is CASSLVLAGVAGQFF.